This T cell receptor (beta chain) was captured in a study of glioma-infiltrating T cells after dendritic cell vaccination. Whole-study context: Samples are from glioblastoma patients in Phase I and II dendritic cell vaccine trials. Autologous tumor lysate was loaded overnight onto monocyte-derived dendritic cells grown seven days with IL-4 and GM-CSF. At biweekly intervals, patients got three intradermal dendritic cell vaccine injections.

PBMC were collected before vaccination, two weeks after the third vaccination, and at progression. The CDR3 spans 16 residues. CDR1 is SGHRS, CDR2 YFSETQ, per germline. The V and J ends lost 0 bases and 3 bases, in that order; junction bases with no gene match: 7. Measured with immunoSEQ multiplex PCR; TCRdb has only the in-frame clones, and not every one. Found here are 93,000 or so clones, roughly three quarters of them singletons; the top ten hold about 6.5%. This TCR was sampled from a human donor with glioblastoma. This rearrangement joins TRBV5-1 to TRBJ2-7; 9 bases fit TRBD1. Sample: blood, taken before dendritic cell vaccination. For the CDR3, the DNA is TGCGCCAGCAGCTTGGGTCCACAGGGGGCCCTCTACGAGCAGTACTTC. Translation gives CASSLGPQGALYEQYF.